This T cell receptor (beta chain) was retrieved from a study of STAT5B mutations in CD4+ large granular lymphocyte leukemia. This table comes from immunoSEQ multiplex PCR, and its TCRdb copy is limited to in-frame clones, with some not included. The repertoire has 20,000 to 25,000 clones, around three quarters of them found once; the top ten carry 0.42%. Of note for this clone: Its specificity is unknown.

Germline assignment: CDR1 MNHEY and CDR2 SMNVEV (reference sequence). V shed 5 bases and J shed 6 bases, with 25 bases lying between them. The CDR3 contains 17 residues. General study findings and limits: 8/27 top patient clones versus 2/35 control clones were TRBV06-family.

The receptor comes from a human donor in good health. The chain couples TRBV27 to TRBJ2-5; D might be TRBD2 (5 bases). Material: CD4+ T cells from blood buffy coats. CDR3 in DNA: TGTGCCAGCAGTCGGGCCGGGAACTCAGGCCACTGGAAGACCCAGTACTTC. Protein: CASSRAGNSGHWKTQYF.